The 30 T cell receptor beta chains reported below all come from one sample, sequenced in a study of OX40 agonist ivuxolimab in advanced cancers. The library came from the immunoSEQ multiplex PCR assay. Imported from immuneACCESS, the table was reduced by TCRdb to in-frame sequences with V and J called. These copies leave out some clones; in studies compared against another copy, an unresolved V gene accounts for under half, and the cause of the remainder is not known. This sample lists tens of thousands of clones; 65% to 85% were detected once. The ten largest account for about 0.69% of the sample. Sequences were derived from CD4+ or CD8+ T cells sorted from blood, sampled in a trial of the OX40 agonist ivuxolimab. These TCRs come from an adult with an advanced solid tumor such as melanoma, head and neck, liver or kidney cancer.

The CDR3 is CASSQTYSVSSYEQYF. CDR3 nucleotides: TGTGCCAGTAGCCAAACCTATTCCGTGAGCTCCTACGAGCAGTACTTC. V and J are TRBV19 and TRBJ2-5; no clear D. The end of the DNA fits TRBJ2-7 better, so the J call may be wrong. The CDR3 runs 16 residues. Germline V gene sequence: CDR1 LNHDA, CDR2 SQIVND (reference sequence).

V and J are TRBV4-1 and TRBJ1-4; weak D call: TRBD1 (5 bases). This CDR3 region has 16 residues. Germline V gives CDR1 MGHRA, CDR2 YSYEKL. V dropped 1 base and J dropped 5 bases, with 14 bases sitting between them. The chain's CDR3 is CASSQGKTSGNEKLFF. Here the CDR3 DNA reads TGCGCCAGCAGCCAAGGGAAAACATCAGGGAATGAAAAACTGTTTTTT.

CDR3 sequence (DNA): TGTGCCAGCAGTTATCAGGGTTTCCAGCATTTT. Residues: CASSYQGFQHF. This chain connects TRBV6-5 to TRBJ1-5, with a weak D call TRBD1 (5 bases). V shed 3 bases and J shed 12 bases, with 9 bases lying between them. The germline V gene encodes CDR1 MNHEY and CDR2 SVGAGI. The CDR3 extends over 11 amino acids.

This chain links TRBV18 with TRBJ2-7; 7 nucleotides match TRBD1. Germline assignment: CDR1 KGHSH and CDR2 LQKENI. Trimming removed 4 bases from V and 4 bases from J; junction bases left unmatched: 10. The CDR3 has 15 residues. The DNA of the CDR3 is TGTGCCAGCTCACGATCGGGACAGTCAGTGTACGAGCAGTACTTC. Translated, it gives CASSRSGQSVYEQYF.

This clone was seen only once. The rearrangement joins TRBV2 to TRBJ1-6; unclear D gene. The CDR3 spans 14 residues. Between the trimmed V and J ends, which lost 1 base and 10 bases, there was a span of 11 bases. The germline V gene encodes CDR1 SNHLY and CDR2 FYNNEI. The CDR3 nucleotides read TGTGCCAGCAGTGAAGGAAACTTAGGCTCACCCCTCCACTTT. Translation: CASSEGNLGSPLHF.

The chain is built from TRBV10-3 and TRBJ2-1; D tentatively fits TRBD1 or TRBD2 (5 bases each). Germline V CDR1 and CDR2: ENHRY, SYGVKD. The CDR3 loop spans 11 amino acids. CDR3 sequence reads: CASGADNEQFF. The CDR3 DNA sequence: TGTGCTTCCGGGGCCGACAATGAGCAGTTCTTC.

There are a few counts of this clone. This chain joins TRBV30 and TRBJ2-5, with D tentatively TRBD2 (7 bases). V was clipped by 0 bases and J by 4 bases, with 12 bases between them. This CDR3 is built from 14 residues. CDR1 and CDR2 (germline): GTSNPN, SVGIG (reference sequence). In DNA form, the CDR3 reads TGTGCCTGGAGTGTAGGGGGAGGGGGAGAGACCCAGTACTTC. It specifies CAWSVGGGGETQYF. The complete variable domain, with remaining parts taken from reference TRBV30 and TRBJ2-5, reads SQTIHQWPATLVQPVGSPLSLECTVEGTSNPNLYWYRQAAGRGLQLLFYSVGIGQISSEVPQNLSASRPQDRQFILSSKKLLLSDSGFYLCAWSVGGGGETQYFGPGTRLLVL.

The J gene is TRBJ2-3, the V gene TRBV15; possibly TRBD1 or TRBD2 for D (5 bases each). CDR3 length equals 16 residues. Trimming removed 1 base at V and 0 bases at J, with 11 bases between. In germline, CDR1 is LNHNV, CDR2 YYDKDF (reference sequence). The CDR3, as DNA: TGTGCCACCAGCAGAGGGGACCGGCAGAGCACAGATACGCAGTATTTT. As protein: CATSRGDRQSTDTQYF. The full variable domain, rest sourced from reference TRBV15 and TRBJ2-3, is DAMVIQNPRYQVTQFGKPVTLSCSQTLNHNVMYWYQQKSSQAPKLLFHYYDKDFNNEADTPDNFQSRRPNTSFCFLDIRSPGLGDTAMYLCATSRGDRQSTDTQYFGPGTRLTVL.

V usage is TRBV9 and J usage is TRBJ2-1; TRBD2 aligns across 10 bases. This CDR3 has 20 amino acids. Germline V gives CDR1 SGDLS, CDR2 YYNGEE. V was pared by 4 bases and J by 4 bases, with 20 bases of the junction left unmatched. The CDR3 reads CASSPRGPAGGAAWYNEQFF. DNA for the CDR3: TGTGCCAGCAGCCCCCGCGGCCCAGCGGGGGGGGCAGCGTGGTACAATGAGCAGTTCTTC.

V is TRBV29-1 and J is TRBJ2-1, with TRBD1 matching over 7 bases. CDR3 length: 14 residues. The junction had 10 bases not matched to a gene; V was cut back by 7 bases and J by 4 bases. Per the germline V gene, CDR1 is SQVTM and CDR2 is ANQGSEA. CDR3 DNA: TGCAGCGCCATTCGGACAGGCGAGTACAATGAGCAGTTCTTC. It translates to CSAIRTGEYNEQFF.

This clone turned up a few times. The genes are TRBV7-9 and TRBJ2-1; D may be TRBD1 (6 bases). The germline CDR1 and CDR2 sequences are SEHNR and FQNEAQ (reference sequence). The CDR3 covers 15 residues. V was shortened by 2 bases and J by 3 bases, with 11 bases between the two germline ends. For the CDR3, the DNA is TGTGCCAGCAGCTTAAATTCAGGGGTCTACAATGAGCAGTTCTTC. Amino acids: CASSLNSGVYNEQFF. The whole variable domain, filled in from reference TRBV7-9 and TRBJ2-1, reads DTGVSQNPRHKITKRGQNVTFRCDPISEHNRLYWYRQTLGQGPEFLTYFQNEAQLEKSRLLSDRFSAERPKGSFSTLEIQRTEQGDSAMYLCASSLNSGVYNEQFFGPGTRLTVL.

The chain combines TRBV18 with TRBJ2-3; possible D gene TRBD1, 5 bases. V lost 1 base, J lost 5 bases, and 13 bases lay in between. This CDR3 spans 15 amino acids. The germline CDR1 and CDR2 sequences are KGHSH and LQKENI. CDR3 sequence: CASSPRPGSGDTQYF. For the CDR3, the DNA is TGTGCCAGCTCACCACGCCCAGGGTCGGGAGATACGCAGTATTTT.

Relative to its sample, this clone is medium-sized. The V and J genes are TRBV19 and TRBJ2-7; 8 bases are shared with TRBD2. With V trimmed by 3 bases and J by 1 base, 5 bases remained unmatched. The CDR3 runs 15 residues. Germline CDR1 LNHDA, CDR2 SQIVND (reference sequence). CDR3 sequence: CASSIGGGPSYEQYF. CDR3 DNA sequence: TGTGCCAGTAGTATCGGCGGGGGGCCTTCCTACGAGCAGTACTTC. Full variable domain (rest looked up from reference TRBV19 and TRBJ2-7): DGGITQSPKYLFRKEGQNVTLSCEQNLNHDAMYWYRQDPGQGLRLIYYSQIVNDFQKGDIAEGYSVSREKKESFPLTVTSAQKNPTAFYLCASSIGGGPSYEQYFGPGTRLTVT.

The J gene is TRBJ2-5, the V gene TRBV4-1; D might be TRBD1 (6 bases). Germline values: CDR1 MGHRA, CDR2 YSYEKL. CDR3 length equals 15 residues. The V and J ends lost 3 bases and 5 bases respectively, with 16 bases between them. The CDR3 nucleotides read TGCGCCAGCAGCCAGAGAGAGAACAGGGAGGAGACCCAGTACTTC. Amino acids: CASSQRENREETQYF.

V gene TRBV6-1 combines with J gene TRBJ1-1; D unclear. Germline V gives CDR1 MNHNS, CDR2 SASEGT. Trimming took off 1 base at V and 4 bases at J, with 7 bases between the two ends. The CDR3 spans 13 residues. CDR3 sequence: CASSEEEGTEAFF. In nucleotides, the CDR3 is TGTGCCAGCAGTGAAGAAGAGGGCACTGAAGCTTTCTTT.

The DNA of the CDR3 is TGCGCCAGCAGCCAAGAGACGGAGGGGCATGGCTACACCTTC. This sequence encodes CASSQETEGHGYTF. The chain couples TRBV4-1 to TRBJ1-2; maybe TRBD1 (5 bases). CDR3 length: 14 amino acids. CDR1 and CDR2 from the germline V gene are MGHRA and YSYEKL. The V end was cut by 0 bases, the J end by 6 bases, with 11 bases between.

The chain employs TRBV18 and TRBJ2-3; 9 nucleotides line up with TRBD2. V was clipped by 1 base and J by 1 base; unmatched bases: 9. The CDR3 totals 18 residues. Germline V CDR1 and CDR2: KGHSH, LQKENI. In DNA form, the CDR3 reads TGTGCCAGCTCACCACAGGTGGGGGCTAGCGGGGGCACAGATACGCAGTATTTT. This sequence encodes CASSPQVGASGGTDTQYF.

The rearrangement links TRBV5-1 to TRBJ2-2; D unclear. The CDR3 contains 16 residues. Germline CDR1 reads SGHRS; CDR2 reads YFSETQ. V lost 4 bases and J 1 base, leaving 14 bases between the germline ends. DNA for the CDR3: TGCGCCAGCAGCCCAGGCGGTCTAGTGAACACCGGGGAGCTGTTTTTT. Translating gives CASSPGGLVNTGELFF.

The chain links TRBV19 to TRBJ2-7; 8 bases fit TRBD2. Trimming cost V 6 bases and J 3 bases; bases outside gene matches: 13. CDR1 LNHDA and CDR2 SQIVND come from the germline V gene (reference sequence). The CDR3 loop spans 16 amino acids. CDR3 coding DNA: TGTGCCAGTAGGTCCAGGGTTAGCGGGAAGGTCTACGAGCAGTACTTC. As protein: CASRSRVSGKVYEQYF.

V and J are TRBV5-1 and TRBJ1-1, with TRBD1 identical over 9 bases. The CDR3 covers 15 residues. Trimming at V came to 7 bases and at J to 7 bases, leaving 14 bases not matched to a gene. Per germline, CDR1 SGHRS and CDR2 YFSETQ. In DNA, the CDR3 is TGCGCCAGCGCTGGGGACAGGGAGCTTTCGGGTGAAGCTTTCTTT. Residues: CASAGDRELSGEAFF.

The sample holds a few counts of this clone. The rearrangement uses TRBV11-1 and TRBJ2-7, with D perhaps TRBD1 (6 bases). This CDR3 comprises 12 residues. Looked up from germline, CDR1 is SGHAT and CDR2 is FQDESV (reference sequence). V lost 5 bases to trimming and J lost 4 bases, with 9 bases between them. CDR3: CASSRTVYEQYF. Written as DNA, the CDR3 is TGTGCCAGCAGCCGGACAGTTTACGAGCAGTACTTC.

The rearrangement uses TRBV7-3 and TRBJ2-3; 8 bases are a match to TRBD1. CDR1 SGHTA and CDR2 FQGTGA come from the germline V gene. The CDR3 consists of 13 residues. V lost 4 bases, J lost 9 bases, and 6 bases stayed unmatched. The chain's CDR3 is CASSSDRVGTQYF. The CDR3 DNA sequence: TGTGCCAGCAGCTCGGACAGGGTGGGGACGCAGTATTTT.

This clone was counted a single time. This chain joins TRBV7-8 and TRBJ1-4; perhaps TRBD1 as D (6 bases). Germline-derived CDR1 and CDR2 are SGHVS and FQNEAQ. V was cut by 5 bases and J by 2 bases, with 15 bases left in between. CDR3 length: 16 residues. In DNA form, the CDR3 reads TGTGCCAGCAGCCCCTACAGGGTAGGGACTAATGAAAAACTGTTTTTT. It is translated as CASSPYRVGTNEKLFF.

This chain links TRBV7-2 with TRBJ2-5; 10 nucleotides match TRBD1. Germline CDR1 is SGHTA and CDR2 is FQGNSA. This CDR3 is 15 amino acids long. V shed 5 bases and J 5 bases; nucleotides not matched to a gene: 8. This chain's CDR3 is CASSLDRGQGETQYF. Here the CDR3 DNA reads TGTGCCAGCAGCCTCGACAGGGGGCAGGGGGAGACCCAGTACTTC.

The V gene is TRBV28, the J gene TRBJ2-7; TRBD2 aligns across 10 bases. The CDR3 is 17 amino acids. V was pared by 6 bases and J by 3 bases, with 14 bases of the junction left unmatched. Germline V gives CDR1 MDHEN, CDR2 SYDVKM. The DNA of the CDR3 is TGTGCCAGCAGCCGGGGGTGGCTAGCGGGAGCGAACTACGAGCAGTACTTC. Its protein is CASSRGWLAGANYEQYF.

This chain joins TRBV10-3 and TRBJ1-2; 7 bases are a match to TRBD1. The J segment lost 2 bases and the V segment lost 4 bases, leaving 1 base of the junction unmatched. Looked up from germline, CDR1 is ENHRY and CDR2 is SYGVKD. This CDR3 is built from 13 residues. CDR3 residues: CAISAQGNYGYTF. CDR3 sequence (DNA): TGTGCCATCAGTGCACAGGGGAACTATGGCTACACCTTC.

The rearrangement uses TRBV7-8 and TRBJ1-1; D is uncertain. Germline loops: CDR1 SGHVS, CDR2 FQNEAQ. Trimming took off 1 base at V and 1 base at J, with 13 bases between the two ends. This CDR3 has 16 amino acids. CDR3 protein: CASSLGVGTGNTEAFF. CDR3 DNA sequence: TGTGCCAGCAGCTTAGGGGTGGGTACGGGGAACACTGAAGCTTTCTTT.

The chain recombines TRBV30 with TRBJ2-2; TRBD1 is a possible D gene (5 bases). This CDR3 spans 15 amino acids. From germline, CDR1 is GTSNPN and CDR2 SVGIG (reference sequence). Trimming left V 4 bases short and J 5 bases short, with 17 bases between. The CDR3: CAWNLKTDKTGELFF. The CDR3 bases are TGTGCCTGGAATCTCAAGACAGACAAGACCGGGGAGCTGTTTTTT.

J is TRBJ1-3 and V is TRBV5-5, with unresolved D. Trimming pared 0 bases from V and 2 bases from J, leaving 3 bases between. CDR1 is SGHKS, CDR2 YYEKEE, per germline (reference sequence). This CDR3 is built from 13 residues. CDR3 sequence: CASSLGTGNTIYF. CDR3 nucleotides: TGTGCCAGCAGCTTGGGAACTGGAAACACCATATATTTT.

The chain joins TRBV6-1 to TRBJ1-1, with D possibly matching TRBD1 (5 bases). V was clipped by 4 bases and J by 6 bases, with 18 bases between them. The germline V gene has CDR1 MNHNS and CDR2 SASEGT. The CDR3 has 15 amino acids. The CDR3 here is CASSGAWGGSSEAFF. CDR3 nucleotide sequence: TGTGCCAGCAGTGGCGCATGGGGCGGATCTTCTGAAGCTTTCTTT.